Listed here is a single T cell receptor beta chain. TCRdb's table, derived via immunoSEQ multiplex PCR, lists solely in-frame clones and lacks some. The repertoire holds 210,000 or so clones, about 87% seen once, with roughly 3% in the top ten. The CDR3 is 15 residues long. The V end lost 3 bases, the J end lost 1 base, and 10 bases lay between the germline ends. CDR1 and CDR2 (germline): KGHDR, SFDVKD. The data belong to a study of blood T cell repertoires in COVID-19. The wider study: Samples came from the United States, Italy and Spain, spanning acute and convalescent COVID-19. PBMCs, B-cell-depleted T cells, or T cells were the source of the cDNA or gDNA that made up the material.

One Seattle source followed patients from active infection through their disease course. Sequencing used peripheral blood. The clonotype was recovered from a man between 25 and 39 years old with COVID-19, enrolled during active disease. The chain joins TRBV24-1 to TRBJ2-3; a weak D match, TRBD2 (5 bases). The CDR3 protein is CATSDPGVGTDTQYF. In nucleotides, the CDR3 is TGTGCCACCAGTGATCCCGGGGTGGGCACAGATACGCAGTATTTT.